Described below is a single T cell receptor beta chain sequence and its context. This sample is drawn from a study of blood T cells in healthy people across ages. A sample-barcoded 5' primer and a J-beta primer mix were used in a second PCR of about 7 to 12 cycles. TCRdb re-called the 5' RACE reads with MiXCR, one entry per CDR3 protein. The table has hundreds of thousands of distinct CDR3 sequences, more than 45% seen once; the top ten hold approximately 15%. Germline loops: CDR1 DFQATT, CDR2 SNEGSKA (reference sequence). V gave up 5 bases and J gave up 4 bases, with 6 bases separating them. CDR3 size: 10 residues.

Input material: blood. The V and J genes are TRBV20-1 and TRBJ2-7; D gene ambiguous. The origin of this receptor is a woman of 80 years or more in good health. In nucleotides, the CDR3 is TGCAGTGCTGGGCGGTACGAGCAGTACTTC. Translated, it gives CSAGRYEQYF.